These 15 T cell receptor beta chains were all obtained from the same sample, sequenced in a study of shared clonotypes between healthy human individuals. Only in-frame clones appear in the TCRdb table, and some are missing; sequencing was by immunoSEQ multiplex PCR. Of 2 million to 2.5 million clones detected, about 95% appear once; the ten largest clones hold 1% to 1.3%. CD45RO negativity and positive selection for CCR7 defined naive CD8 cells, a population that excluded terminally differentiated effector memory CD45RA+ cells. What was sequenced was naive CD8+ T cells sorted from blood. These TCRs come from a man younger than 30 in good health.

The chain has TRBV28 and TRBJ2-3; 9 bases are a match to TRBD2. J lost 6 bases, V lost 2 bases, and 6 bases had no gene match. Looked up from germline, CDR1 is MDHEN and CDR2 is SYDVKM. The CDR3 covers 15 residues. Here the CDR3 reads CASSLGGGGRDTQYF. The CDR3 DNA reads TGTGCCAGCAGTTTAGGCGGGGGGGGCCGGGATACGCAGTATTTT.

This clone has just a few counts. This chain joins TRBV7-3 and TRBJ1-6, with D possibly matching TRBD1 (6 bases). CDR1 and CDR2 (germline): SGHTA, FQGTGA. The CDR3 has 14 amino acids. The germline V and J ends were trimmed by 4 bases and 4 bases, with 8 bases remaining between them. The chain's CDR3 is CASSSGQYNSPLHF. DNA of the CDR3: TGTGCCAGCAGCTCCGGACAGTATAATTCACCCCTCCACTTT. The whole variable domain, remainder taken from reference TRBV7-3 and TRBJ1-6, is GAGVSQTPSNKVTEKGKYVELRCDPISGHTALYWYRQSLGQGPEFLIYFQGTGAADDSGLPNDRFFAVRPEGSVSTLKIQRTERGDSAVYLCASSSGQYNSPLHFGNGTRLTVT.

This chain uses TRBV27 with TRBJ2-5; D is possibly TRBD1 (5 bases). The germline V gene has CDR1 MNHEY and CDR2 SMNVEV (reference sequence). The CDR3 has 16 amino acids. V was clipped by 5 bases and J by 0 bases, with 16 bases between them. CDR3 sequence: CASSHQGPINQETQYF. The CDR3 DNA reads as TGTGCCAGCAGTCATCAGGGCCCTATCAACCAAGAGACCCAGTACTTC.

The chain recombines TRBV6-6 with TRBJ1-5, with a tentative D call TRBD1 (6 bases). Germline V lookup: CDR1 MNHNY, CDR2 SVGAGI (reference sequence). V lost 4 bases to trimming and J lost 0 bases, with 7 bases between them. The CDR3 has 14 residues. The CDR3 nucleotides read TGTGCCAGCAGTTTGGGACATAGCAATCAGCCCCAGCATTTT. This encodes CASSLGHSNQPQHF.

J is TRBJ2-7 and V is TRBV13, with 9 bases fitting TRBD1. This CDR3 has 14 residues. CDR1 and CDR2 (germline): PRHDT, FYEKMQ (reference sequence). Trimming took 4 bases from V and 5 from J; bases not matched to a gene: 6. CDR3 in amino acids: CASSSGTGRHEQYF. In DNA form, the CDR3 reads TGTGCCAGCAGCTCGGGGACAGGGAGACACGAGCAGTACTTC.

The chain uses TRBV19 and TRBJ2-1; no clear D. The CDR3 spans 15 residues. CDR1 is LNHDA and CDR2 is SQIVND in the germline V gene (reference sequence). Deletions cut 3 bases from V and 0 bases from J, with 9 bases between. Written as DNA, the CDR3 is TGTGCCAGTAGTATTCCCCCAAGCTCCTACAATGAGCAGTTCTTC. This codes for CASSIPPSSYNEQFF.

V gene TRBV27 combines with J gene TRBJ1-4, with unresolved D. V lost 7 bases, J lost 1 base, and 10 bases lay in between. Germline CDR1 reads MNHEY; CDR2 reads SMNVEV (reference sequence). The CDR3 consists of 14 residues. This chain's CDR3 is CASTSVGTNEKLFF. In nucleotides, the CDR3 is TGTGCCAGCACCTCGGTGGGAACTAATGAAAAACTGTTTTTT.

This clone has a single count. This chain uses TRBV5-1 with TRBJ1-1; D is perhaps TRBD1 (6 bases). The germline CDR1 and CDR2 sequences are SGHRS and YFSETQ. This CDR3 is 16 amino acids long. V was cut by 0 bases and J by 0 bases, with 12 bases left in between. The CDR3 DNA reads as TGCGCCAGCAGCTTGGGCGCAGGGGTCATGAACACTGAAGCTTTCTTT. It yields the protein CASSLGAGVMNTEAFF.

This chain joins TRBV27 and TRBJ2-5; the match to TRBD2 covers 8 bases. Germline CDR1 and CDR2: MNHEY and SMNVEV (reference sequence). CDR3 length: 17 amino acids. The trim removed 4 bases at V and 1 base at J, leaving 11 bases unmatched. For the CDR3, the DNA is TGTGCCAGCAGTTACCCCGAACTAGCGGAATCCCAAGAGACCCAGTACTTC. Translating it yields CASSYPELAESQETQYF.

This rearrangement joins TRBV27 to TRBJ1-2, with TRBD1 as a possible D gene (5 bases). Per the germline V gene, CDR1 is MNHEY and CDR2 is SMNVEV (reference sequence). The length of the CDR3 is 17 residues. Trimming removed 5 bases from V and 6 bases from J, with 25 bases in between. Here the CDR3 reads CASSPGWGGLGHNGYTF. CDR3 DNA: TGTGCCAGCAGTCCCGGGTGGGGGGGACTTGGTCACAATGGCTACACCTTC.

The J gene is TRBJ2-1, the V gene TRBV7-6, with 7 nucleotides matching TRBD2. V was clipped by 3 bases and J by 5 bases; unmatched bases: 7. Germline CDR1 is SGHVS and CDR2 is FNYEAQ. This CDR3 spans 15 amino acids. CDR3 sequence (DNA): TGTGCCAGCAGCTTGAGACTAGCTCCCCACAATGAGCAGTTCTTC. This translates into CASSLRLAPHNEQFF.

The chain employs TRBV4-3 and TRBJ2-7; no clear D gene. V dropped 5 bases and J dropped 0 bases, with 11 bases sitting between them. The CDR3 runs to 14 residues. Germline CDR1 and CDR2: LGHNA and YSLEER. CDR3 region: CASSIGRSSYEQYF. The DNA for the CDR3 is TGCGCCAGCAGCATAGGCAGGAGCTCCTACGAGCAGTACTTC.

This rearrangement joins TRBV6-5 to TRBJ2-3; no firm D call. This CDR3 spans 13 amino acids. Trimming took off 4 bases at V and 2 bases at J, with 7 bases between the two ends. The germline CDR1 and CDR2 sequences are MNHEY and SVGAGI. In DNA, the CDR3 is TGTGCCAGCAGTTCCCCTGACACAGATACGCAGTATTTT. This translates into CASSSPDTDTQYF.

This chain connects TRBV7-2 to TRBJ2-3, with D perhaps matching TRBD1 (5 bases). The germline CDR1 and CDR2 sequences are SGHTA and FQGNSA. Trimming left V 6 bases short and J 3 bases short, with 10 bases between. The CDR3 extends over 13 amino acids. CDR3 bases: TGTGCCAGCAGTGACAGATCTACAGATACGCAGTATTTT. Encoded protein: CASSDRSTDTQYF.

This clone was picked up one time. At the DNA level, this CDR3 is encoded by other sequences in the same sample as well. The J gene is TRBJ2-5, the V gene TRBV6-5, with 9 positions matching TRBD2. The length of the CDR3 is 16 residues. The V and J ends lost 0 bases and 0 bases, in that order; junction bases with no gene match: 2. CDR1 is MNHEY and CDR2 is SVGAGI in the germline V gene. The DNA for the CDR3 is TGTGCCAGCAGTTACTCGGGACTAGCCGACCAAGAGACCCAGTACTTC. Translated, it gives CASSYSGLADQETQYF.